The 15 T cell receptor beta chains reported below all come from one sample, sequenced in a study of STAT5B mutations in CD4+ large granular lymphocyte leukemia (dated 2022 in TCRdb). The method was the immunoSEQ multiplex PCR assay. This immuneACCESS table, as held by TCRdb, lists in-frame sequences with V and J called but not all clones. Of the missing ones, under half trace to an unresolved V gene in checked studies; the others have no known cause. The sample table records tens of thousands of clones; about four fifths of these occur just once. The top ten constitute approximately 4% of the sample. The source material was CD4+ T cells from blood buffy coats. The receptors stem from a human donor in good health.

The chain links TRBV5-1 to TRBJ2-5; D call uncertain. Germline V lookup: CDR1 SGHRS, CDR2 YFSETQ. V lost 1 base and J 2 bases, leaving 6 bases between the germline ends. This CDR3 comprises 13 residues. CDR3 region: CASSLSQQETQYF. DNA for the CDR3: TGCGCCAGCAGCTTGAGCCAGCAAGAGACCCAGTACTTC.

In this sample, this clone turned up a few times. The genes are TRBV27 and TRBJ2-6; D is unresolved. The CDR3 runs to 12 residues. V shed 11 bases and J shed 4 bases, with 9 bases lying between them. In germline, CDR1 is MNHEY, CDR2 SMNVEV (reference sequence). The CDR3 DNA follows: TGTGCCTCCCGGTCCGGGGCCAACGTCCTGACTTTC. Its protein is CASRSGANVLTF.

The chain combines TRBV5-1 with TRBJ2-1; TRBD2 agrees at 11 bases. Germline lookup yields CDR1 SGHRS and CDR2 YFSETQ. The CDR3 totals 15 residues. Germline trimming cut 5 bases from V and 6 bases from J; bases unmatched to any gene: 7. The chain's CDR3 is CASRLLAGDFNEQFF. The CDR3 DNA reads TGCGCCAGCAGACTACTAGCGGGAGACTTCAATGAGCAGTTCTTC.

The chain combines TRBV29-1 with TRBJ2-1, with 10 bases matching TRBD2. V gave up 0 bases and J gave up 6 bases; unmatched junction bases: 11. The CDR3 is made up of 17 amino acids. Germline values: CDR1 SQVTM, CDR2 ANQGSEA. The CDR3 DNA reads as TGCAGCGTTGAAGAGGTTTGGACTAGCGGCTGGTCCAATGAGCAGTTCTTC. The encoded protein is CSVEEVWTSGWSNEQFF.

CDR3 nucleotides: TGTGCCTGGAGTCTCGGGGTCAACTATGGCTACACCTTC. Its translation: CAWSLGVNYGYTF. The chain is built from TRBV30 and TRBJ1-2; D remains unclear. This CDR3 region has 13 residues. V dropped 2 bases and J dropped 2 bases, with 9 bases sitting between them. Germline loops: CDR1 GTSNPN, CDR2 SVGIG (reference sequence).

The rearrangement uses TRBV6-6 and TRBJ1-2; TRBD1 might be the D (6 bases). V lost 6 bases, J lost 0 bases, and 17 bases lay in between. Looked up from germline, CDR1 is MNHNY and CDR2 is SVGAGI (reference sequence). This CDR3 has 16 amino acids. In DNA form, the CDR3 reads TGTGCCAGCAGGCTCCGGGACATCAGACCTAACTATGGCTACACCTTC. This gives the protein CASRLRDIRPNYGYTF.

This clone was seen only once. The chain couples TRBV11-2 to TRBJ1-3; the D is unclear. V gave up 3 bases and J gave up 0 bases, with 9 bases separating them. The CDR3 loop spans 15 amino acids. Germline CDR1 reads SGHAT; CDR2 reads FQNNGV. CDR3 DNA sequence: TGTGCCAGCAGCTTCCAGGCGAACTCTGGAAACACCATATATTTT. Translated, it gives CASSFQANSGNTIYF.

This clone was observed a few times. The rearrangement uses TRBV2 and TRBJ2-1; D unclear. CDR1 is SNHLY, CDR2 FYNNEI, per germline. The length of the CDR3 is 11 residues. V shed 5 bases and J shed 10 bases, with 9 bases lying between them. The CDR3 DNA sequence: TGTGCCAGCAGTAGTGGTCGCGAGCAGTTCTTC. It translates to CASSSGREQFF.

This clone was detected a few times. The chain recombines TRBV11-2 with TRBJ1-1; no reliable D call. The CDR3 totals 16 residues. Germline-derived CDR1 and CDR2 are SGHAT and FQNNGV. Trimming left V 5 bases short and J 2 bases short, with 18 bases between. The CDR3 loop reads CASSPRVGVSNTEAFF. For the CDR3, the DNA is TGTGCCAGCAGCCCTCGGGTCGGTGTCAGTAACACTGAAGCTTTCTTT.

J is TRBJ1-1 and V is TRBV7-3; D remains unclear. Trimming removed 6 bases at V and 0 bases at J, with 8 bases between. CDR1 and CDR2 from the germline V gene are SGHTA and FQGTGA. The CDR3 has 13 amino acids. CDR3 nucleotide sequence: TGTGCCAGCAGTACCGCTTTGAACACTGAAGCTTTCTTT. Amino acids: CASSTALNTEAFF.

This chain connects TRBV27 to TRBJ2-5; D unclear. The CDR3 length is 13 residues. CDR1 is MNHEY, CDR2 SMNVEV, per germline (reference sequence). V lost 6 bases, J lost 1 base, and 9 bases lay in between. CDR3 region: CASSFRSQETQYF. CDR3 in DNA: TGTGCCAGCAGCTTTAGGTCCCAAGAGACCCAGTACTTC.

The V call is TRBV28, the J call TRBJ2-7; 8 positions agree with TRBD1. Germline V CDR1 and CDR2: MDHEN, SYDVKM. V lost 4 bases, J lost 4 bases, and 6 bases stayed unmatched. The CDR3 is 14 residues long. The CDR3 DNA is TGTGCCAGCAGTTCCCTCAGGGGGCAGTACGAGCAGTACTTC. Translation gives CASSSLRGQYEQYF. The whole variable domain, remainder taken from reference TRBV28 and TRBJ2-7, is DVKVTQSSRYLVKRTGEKVFLECVQDMDHENMFWYRQDPGLGLRLIYFSYDVKMKEKGDIPEGYSVSREKKERFSLILESASTNQTSMYLCASSSLRGQYEQYFGPGTRLTVT.

The chain is built from TRBV7-2 and TRBJ1-1; the match to TRBD1 covers 9 bases. Germline-derived CDR1 and CDR2 are SGHTA and FQGNSA. This CDR3 region has 15 residues. Trimming at V came to 4 bases and at J to 2 bases, leaving 5 bases not matched to a gene. CDR3 in amino acids: CASSYRDRVNTEAFF. In DNA form, the CDR3 reads TGTGCCAGCAGCTACCGGGACAGGGTTAACACTGAAGCTTTCTTT. Variable domain in full (rest from reference TRBV7-2 and TRBJ1-1): GAGVSQSPSNKVTEKGKDVELRCDPISGHTALYWYRQSLGQGLEFLIYFQGNSAPDKSGLPSDRFSAERTGGSVSTLTIQRTQQEDSAVYLCASSYRDRVNTEAFFGQGTRLTVV.

This chain uses TRBV2 with TRBJ2-2; perhaps TRBD1 as D (5 bases). Germline CDR1 SNHLY, CDR2 FYNNEI. The ends were cut back, 4 bases at V and 0 bases at J, with 9 bases in the middle. This CDR3 spans 15 amino acids. The CDR3 loop reads CASSVGLANTGELFF. The CDR3 coding sequence is TGTGCCAGCAGTGTGGGGCTCGCGAACACCGGGGAGCTGTTTTTT. Looking up the rest from reference TRBV2 and TRBJ2-2 gives the full variable domain: EPEVTQTPSHQVTQMGQEVILRCVPISNHLYFYWYRQILGQKVEFLVSFYNNEISEKSEIFDDQFSVERPDGSNFTLKIRSTKLEDSAMYFCASSVGLANTGELFFGEGSRLTVL.

J is TRBJ1-3 and V is TRBV11-2; D not certain. The CDR3 length is 14 residues. The V end was cut by 0 bases, the J end by 4 bases, with 7 bases between. The germline V gene has CDR1 SGHAT and CDR2 FQNNGV. The CDR3 nucleotides are TGTGCCAGCAGCTTAGATCCGGGGGGAAACACCATATATTTT. Residues: CASSLDPGGNTIYF.